This T cell receptor (beta chain) was captured in a study of OX40 agonist ivuxolimab in advanced cancers. As for the study in general: Every 2 weeks, ivuxolimab was infused into the patients intravenously at between 0.01 and 10 mg/kg.

Unmatched junction bases numbered 11, after V lost 5 bases and J lost 6 bases. This CDR3 spans 16 amino acids. Germline-derived CDR1 and CDR2 are PRHDT and FYEKMQ (reference sequence). Researchers took blood at baseline, on cycle 4 day 1, and on cycle 7 day 1. Clones were read by immunoSEQ multiplex PCR, and TCRdb kept only the in-frame ones, dropping some. The top ten clones hold 9.5% to 15% of a sample with 55,000 to 80,000 clones, roughly 89% of them seen once. Study results and limitations: On average, CD8+ T cells showed a greater number of expanded clones than CD4+.

For this clone: Its antigen is unidentified.

This TCR was sampled from an adult with an advanced solid tumor such as melanoma, head and neck, liver or kidney cancer. Sequencing used CD4+ or CD8+ T cells sorted from blood, obtained in a trial of the OX40 agonist ivuxolimab. This sequence joins TRBV13 and TRBJ2-3; 10 bases align to TRBD1. The CDR3 sequence is CASSLPGQGTLDTQYF. The CDR3, as DNA: TGTGCCAGCAGCCTTCCGGGACAGGGGACGTTGGATACGCAGTATTTT.